The 21 T cell receptor beta chains given below trace back to one sample, sequenced in a study of shared clonotypes between healthy human individuals (dated by TCRdb to 2020 to 2022). CD8 naive samples were CD45RO-negative cells positively selected for CCR7, giving a CD45RA+CCR7+ population that excluded TemRA cells. Library preparation was by the immunoSEQ multiplex PCR assay. In its TCRdb copy, this immuneACCESS table keeps in-frame sequences only and misses some clones. Where compared with another copy, unresolved V genes explain less than half of these, and the others have no known cause. The sample profile shows approximately 720,000 clones; 92% of them were found once. The ten largest clones represent 24% of the sample. The specimen was naive CD8+ T cells sorted from blood. This sample's cell subset or site label indicates: CD45RA+CCR7+. The receptors originated from a man aged 30-40 years in good health.

The chain combines TRBV9 with TRBJ2-1; 13 bases fit TRBD2. The CDR3 runs 15 residues. Per germline, CDR1 SGDLS and CDR2 YYNGEE. The V gene end was trimmed by 2 bases and the J gene end by 10 bases; junction bases not matched to a gene: 6. DNA of the CDR3: TGTGCCAGCAGCGTTTGGACTAGCGGGAGTCAAGAGCAGTTCTTC. Its translation is CASSVWTSGSQEQFF.

This sequence joins TRBV5-6 and TRBJ2-4; 11 bases align to TRBD2. The trim removed 2 bases at V and 0 bases at J, leaving 4 bases unmatched. Per germline, CDR1 SGHDT and CDR2 YYEEEE. The CDR3 sequence is 17 residues long. The CDR3 nucleotides read TGTGCCAGCAGCTTTCGACTAGCGGGACTAGCCAAAAACATTCAGTACTTC. It yields the protein CASSFRLAGLAKNIQYF. The full variable domain, rest sourced from reference TRBV5-6 and TRBJ2-4, is DAGVTQSPTHLIKTRGQQVTLRCSPKSGHDTVSWYQQALGQGPQFIFQYYEEEERQRGNFPDRFSGHQFPNYSSELNVNALLLGDSALYLCASSFRLAGLAKNIQYFGAGTRLSVL.

This clone showed up just once. J is TRBJ1-1 and V is TRBV14; 7 nucleotides line up with TRBD1. After removal of 5 bases from V and 2 bases from J, the junction contained 5 bases not matched to a gene. The CDR3 is 14 residues long. In germline, CDR1 is SGHDN, CDR2 FVKESK. CDR3 region: CASSTIGGNTEAFF. The CDR3 nucleotides are TGTGCCAGCAGCACAATAGGGGGCAACACTGAAGCTTTCTTT.

The chain couples TRBV6-1 to TRBJ2-7; weak D call: TRBD1 (5 bases). Germline values: CDR1 MNHNS, CDR2 SASEGT. This CDR3 contains 13 residues. V was trimmed by 5 bases and J by 6 bases, leaving 14 bases between them. In nucleotides, the CDR3 is TGTGCCAGCAGTTCTTGGACAAATTCCGAGCAGTACTTC. Translated: CASSSWTNSEQYF.

This sequence joins TRBV29-1 and TRBJ2-1; the D is unclear. V was trimmed by 7 bases and J by 0 bases, leaving 13 bases between them. The CDR3 is 14 amino acids. Germline-derived CDR1 and CDR2 are SQVTM and ANQGSEA. This CDR3 is CSAIKPLSYNEQFF. The DNA for the CDR3 is TGCAGCGCTATCAAACCCCTCTCCTACAATGAGCAGTTCTTC.

This clone was observed a single time. J is TRBJ2-3 and V is TRBV9; D is ambiguous. From germline, CDR1 is SGDLS and CDR2 YYNGEE. The CDR3 runs to 15 residues. The V end was cut by 7 bases, the J end by 0 bases, with 15 bases between. The CDR3 DNA reads TGTGCCAGCGCCAGCACAGAGACTAGCACAGATACGCAGTATTTT. It specifies CASASTETSTDTQYF.

J is TRBJ2-1 and V is TRBV7-9; TRBD2 agrees at 7 bases. The CDR3 loop spans 15 amino acids. V lost 3 bases, J lost 5 bases, and 7 bases stayed unmatched. Germline CDR1 and CDR2: SEHNR and FQNEAQ (reference sequence). CDR3 in DNA: TGTGCCAGCAGCTTCTTCAGCGGGGCCCACAATGAGCAGTTCTTC. Its protein product is CASSFFSGAHNEQFF.

This rearrangement joins TRBV27 to TRBJ2-5; D unclear. The V gene's germline CDR1 is MNHEY and CDR2 SMNVEV (reference sequence). The CDR3 has 13 residues. V was trimmed by 6 bases and J by 7 bases, leaving 15 bases between them. The CDR3 DNA is TGTGCCAGCAGATACCGCGAGGAAGGGACCCAGTACTTC. This encodes CASRYREEGTQYF.

V is TRBV6-1 and J is TRBJ1-5; possible D gene TRBD1, 5 bases. The CDR3 extends over 16 amino acids. Germline V lookup: CDR1 MNHNS, CDR2 SASEGT. V lost 4 bases to trimming and J lost 1 base, with 14 bases between them. DNA for the CDR3: TGTGCCAGCAGTGTCCCGCCGGGACTCAGCAATCAGCCCCAGCATTTT. This translates into CASSVPPGLSNQPQHF.

This sequence joins TRBV5-1 and TRBJ2-1; D perhaps matches TRBD2 (5 bases). Germline CDR1 reads SGHRS; CDR2 reads YFSETQ. Trimming removed 0 bases at V and 2 bases at J, with 12 bases between. This CDR3 spans 16 amino acids. The CDR3 coding sequence is TGCGCCAGCAGCTTGGCCTGGGCGGAGGCCTACAATGAGCAGTTCTTC. Its translation: CASSLAWAEAYNEQFF.

V is TRBV12-2 and J is TRBJ1-4; TRBD1 is the table's D call, not checked against the DNA. TRBV12-2 is assigned pseudogene status. This CDR3 has 16 amino acids. CDR3 sequence reads: CASRPRVEGALEKLFF. As DNA, the CDR3 is TGTGCAAGTCGCCCGCGGGTTGAGGGGGCGCTTGAAAAACTGTTTTTT.

V gene TRBV6-1 combines with J gene TRBJ2-5; a possible D gene is TRBD2 (6 bases). Trimming shortened V by 2 bases and J by 0 bases, and 28 bases separated the two germline ends. The V gene's germline CDR1 is MNHNS and CDR2 SASEGT. The CDR3 sequence is 21 residues long. Written as DNA, the CDR3 is TGTGCCAGCAGTGAAAGAGTGTGGGGGACTGAGTACCCTCTATACCAAGAGACCCAGTACTTC. Amino acids: CASSERVWGTEYPLYQETQYF.

This clone was recorded only once. This chain links TRBV4-3 with TRBJ2-1; no reliable D call. CDR1 and CDR2 from the germline V gene are LGHNA and YSLEER. V lost 5 bases and J 0 bases, leaving 17 bases between the germline ends. The CDR3 has 17 residues. CDR3 coding DNA: TGCGCCAGCAGCTCGTCCCTCTTCTCTAGCTCCTACAATGAGCAGTTCTTC. It encodes CASSSSLFSSSYNEQFF.

The genes are TRBV7-2 and TRBJ2-5; 10 bases are a match to TRBD2. Germline lookup yields CDR1 SGHTA and CDR2 FQGNSA. V shed 2 bases, J shed 2 bases, and the junction held 11 bases outside the gene matches. The CDR3 contains 18 residues. The CDR3 DNA is TGTGCCAGCAGCTTACCTCGCGGGGCTAGCGGGAGTCAAGAGACCCAGTACTTC. Amino acid sequence: CASSLPRGASGSQETQYF.

The rearrangement joins TRBV5-1 to TRBJ2-5; either TRBD1 or TRBD2 may supply D (5 bases each). Germline V gene data show CDR1 as SGHRS and CDR2 as YFSETQ. Trimming removed 6 bases at V and 3 bases at J, with 21 bases between. This CDR3 spans 16 amino acids. CDR3 in amino acids: CASTTTGTRGEETQYF. Written as DNA, the CDR3 is TGCGCCAGCACCACGACGGGAACAAGAGGGGAAGAGACCCAGTACTTC.

The rearrangement joins TRBV10-3 to TRBJ2-3; D might be TRBD2 (6 bases). Germline V gene sequence: CDR1 ENHRY, CDR2 SYGVKD. The V gene lost 2 bases and the J gene lost 3 bases, with 6 bases spanning the gap. This CDR3 contains 13 residues. The CDR3 loop reads CAISEGGTDTQYF. CDR3 bases: TGTGCCATCAGTGAGGGGGGGACAGATACGCAGTATTTT.

As for this clone: An end of the junction differs from the germline gene, which may be a read error. The rearrangement links TRBV29-1 to TRBJ1-2, with a possible D match to TRBD1 (5 bases). The CDR3 has 13 amino acids. The germline V gene has CDR1 SQVTM and CDR2 ANQGSEA. CDR3 residues: CSVEGGDAPHYTF. The CDR3 DNA reads as TGCAGCGTAGAAGGAGGGGACGCACCTCACTACACCTTC.

J is TRBJ2-3 and V is TRBV11-2, with 12 positions matching TRBD2. With V trimmed by 11 bases and J by 5 bases, 14 bases remained unmatched. The CDR3 sequence is 16 residues long. The germline gives CDR1 SGHAT, CDR2 FQNNGV. CDR3 nucleotides: TGTGCCGCTGGGGGGTCTAGCGGGAGGGCCGTAGATACGCAGTATTTT. This translates into CAAGGSSGRAVDTQYF. The full variable domain, with the rest looked up from reference TRBV11-2 and TRBJ2-3, is EAGVAQSPRYKIIEKRQSVAFWCNPISGHATLYWYQQILGQGPKLLIQFQNNGVVDDSQLPKDRFSAERLKGVDSTLKIQPAKLEDSAVYLCAAGGSSGRAVDTQYFGPGTRLTVL.

The V gene is TRBV7-9, the J gene TRBJ1-4; D might be TRBD1 (6 bases). V dropped 3 bases and J dropped 8 bases, with 13 bases sitting between them. This CDR3 is built from 14 residues. CDR1 SEHNR and CDR2 FQNEAQ come from the germline V gene (reference sequence). CDR3 amino acids: CASSFKDRGEKLFF. CDR3 coding DNA: TGTGCCAGCAGCTTCAAGGACAGAGGGGAAAAACTGTTTTTT.

The chain couples TRBV7-9 to TRBJ2-7, with 8 bases lining up with TRBD2. The CDR3 extends over 17 amino acids. Trimming at V came to 3 bases and at J to 5 bases, leaving 15 bases not matched to a gene. Germline V CDR1 and CDR2: SEHNR, FQNEAQ (reference sequence). The CDR3 DNA reads TGTGCCAGCAGCTTGAGTAGCGGGGAGACCCAAAGGCACGAGCAGTACTTC. Translation: CASSLSSGETQRHEQYF.

The V and J genes are TRBV9 and TRBJ2-1; D remains ambiguous. The CDR3 has 14 residues. The germline gives CDR1 SGDLS, CDR2 YYNGEE. Trimming removed 7 bases at V and 10 bases at J, with 21 bases between. The CDR3 here is CASSHRRDFREQFF. The CDR3 bases are TGTGCCAGCTCCCATCGGCGAGATTTCAGGGAGCAGTTCTTC.